Included here is one TCR beta chain sequence, with context. Its antigen is still unknown. This sample was included in a study of T cell repertoires in cytomegalovirus infection. Study-wide results and caveats: HLA-C-restricted TCR beta clonotypes specific for CMV led the ex vivo response.

Germline assignment: CDR1 LGHNA and CDR2 YSLEER. CDR3 length: 15 residues. V trimming: 2 bases; J trimming: 6 bases; junction bases outside the gene matches: 7. TCRdb ran MiXCR on the reads and lists one entry per CDR3 protein. Of roughly 990,000 distinct CDR3 sequences listed, roughly a third are singletons. The sequence was collected from a human donor in good health (CMV status not recorded). Some clones in this sample may be carry-over from other donors' samples. Material: cultured CD8+ T cells from PBMCs, obtained from culture after CMV antigen stimulation. The J gene is TRBJ1-2, the V gene TRBV4-3; 9 bases line up with TRBD1. In DNA form, the CDR3 reads TGCGCCAGCAGCCAAAAATGGACAGGGGAAAATGGCTACACCTTC. This encodes CASSQKWTGENGYTF.